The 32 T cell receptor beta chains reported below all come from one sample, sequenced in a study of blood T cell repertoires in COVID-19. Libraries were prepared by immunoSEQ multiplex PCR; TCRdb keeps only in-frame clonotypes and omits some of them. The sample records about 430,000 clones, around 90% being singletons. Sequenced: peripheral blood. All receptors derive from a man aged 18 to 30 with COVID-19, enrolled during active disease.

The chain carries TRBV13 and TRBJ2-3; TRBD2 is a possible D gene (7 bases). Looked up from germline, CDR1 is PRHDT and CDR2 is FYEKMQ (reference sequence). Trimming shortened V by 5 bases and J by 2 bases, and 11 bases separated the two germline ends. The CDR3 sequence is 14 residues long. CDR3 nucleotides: TGTGCCAGCAGCACGCGGGGGCACACAGATACGCAGTATTTT. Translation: CASSTRGHTDTQYF.

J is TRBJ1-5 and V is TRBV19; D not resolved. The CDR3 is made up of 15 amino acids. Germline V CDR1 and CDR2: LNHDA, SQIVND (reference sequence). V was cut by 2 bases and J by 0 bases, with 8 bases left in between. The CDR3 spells CASSINSFSNQPQHF. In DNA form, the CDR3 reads TGTGCCAGTAGTATAAACAGCTTTAGCAATCAGCCCCAGCATTTT.

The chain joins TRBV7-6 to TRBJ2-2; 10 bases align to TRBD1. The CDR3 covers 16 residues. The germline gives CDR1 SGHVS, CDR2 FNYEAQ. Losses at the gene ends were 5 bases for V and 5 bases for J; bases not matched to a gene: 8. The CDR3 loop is CASSTPEGQGTGELFF. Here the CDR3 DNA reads TGTGCCAGCAGCACCCCCGAGGGACAGGGGACCGGGGAGCTGTTTTTT.

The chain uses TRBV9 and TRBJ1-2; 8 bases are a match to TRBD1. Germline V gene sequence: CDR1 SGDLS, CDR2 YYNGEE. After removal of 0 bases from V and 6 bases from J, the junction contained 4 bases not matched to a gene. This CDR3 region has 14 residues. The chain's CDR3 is CASSVGTGLHGYTF. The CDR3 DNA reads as TGTGCCAGCAGCGTAGGGACAGGGCTCCATGGCTACACCTTC.

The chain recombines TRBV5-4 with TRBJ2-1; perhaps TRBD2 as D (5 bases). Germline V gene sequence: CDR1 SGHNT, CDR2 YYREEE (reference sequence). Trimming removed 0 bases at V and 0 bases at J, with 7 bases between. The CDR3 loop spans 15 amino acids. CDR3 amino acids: CASSLVRVSYNEQFF. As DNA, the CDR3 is TGTGCCAGCAGCTTGGTGAGGGTCTCCTACAATGAGCAGTTCTTC.

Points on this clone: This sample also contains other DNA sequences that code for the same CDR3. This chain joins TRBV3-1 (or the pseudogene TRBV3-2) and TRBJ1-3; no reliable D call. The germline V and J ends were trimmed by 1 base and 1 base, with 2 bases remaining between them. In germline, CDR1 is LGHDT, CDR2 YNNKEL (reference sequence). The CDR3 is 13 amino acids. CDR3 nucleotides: TGTGCCAGCAGCCAAGTATCTGGAAACACCATATATTTT. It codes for CASSQVSGNTIYF.

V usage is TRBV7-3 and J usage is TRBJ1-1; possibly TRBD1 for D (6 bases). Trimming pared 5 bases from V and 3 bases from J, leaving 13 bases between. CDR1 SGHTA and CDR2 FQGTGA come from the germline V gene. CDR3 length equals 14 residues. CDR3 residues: CASSQGQGHTEAFF. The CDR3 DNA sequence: TGTGCCAGCAGCCAAGGGCAGGGGCACACTGAAGCTTTCTTT.

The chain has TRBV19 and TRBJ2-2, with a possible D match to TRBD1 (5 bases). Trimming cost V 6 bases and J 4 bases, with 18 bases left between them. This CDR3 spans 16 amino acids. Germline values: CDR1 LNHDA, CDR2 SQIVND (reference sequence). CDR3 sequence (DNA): TGTGCCAGTAGCCCTCTAAAGACAGTCCCCACCGGGGAGCTGTTTTTT. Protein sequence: CASSPLKTVPTGELFF. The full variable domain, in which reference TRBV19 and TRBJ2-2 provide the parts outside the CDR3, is DGGITQSPKYLFRKEGQNVTLSCEQNLNHDAMYWYRQDPGQGLRLIYYSQIVNDFQKGDIAEGYSVSREKKESFPLTVTSAQKNPTAFYLCASSPLKTVPTGELFFGEGSRLTVL.

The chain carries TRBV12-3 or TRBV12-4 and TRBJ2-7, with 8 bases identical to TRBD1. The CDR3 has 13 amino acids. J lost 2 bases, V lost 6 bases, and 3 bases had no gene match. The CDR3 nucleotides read TGTGCCAGCAGGACAGGGGATGCCTACGAGCAGTACTTC. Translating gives CASRTGDAYEQYF.

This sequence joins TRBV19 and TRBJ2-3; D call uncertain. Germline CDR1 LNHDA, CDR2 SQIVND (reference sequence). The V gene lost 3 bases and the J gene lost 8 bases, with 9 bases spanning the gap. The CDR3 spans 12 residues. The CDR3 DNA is TGTGCCAGTAGTATGCAGGTTGGTACGCAGTATTTT. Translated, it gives CASSMQVGTQYF.

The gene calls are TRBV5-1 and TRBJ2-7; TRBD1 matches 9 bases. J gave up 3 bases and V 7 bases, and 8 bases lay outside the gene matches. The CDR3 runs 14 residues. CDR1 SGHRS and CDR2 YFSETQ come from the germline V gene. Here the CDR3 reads CASCWGQGFYEQYF. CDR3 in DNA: TGCGCCAGCTGTTGGGGACAGGGTTTCTACGAGCAGTACTTC.

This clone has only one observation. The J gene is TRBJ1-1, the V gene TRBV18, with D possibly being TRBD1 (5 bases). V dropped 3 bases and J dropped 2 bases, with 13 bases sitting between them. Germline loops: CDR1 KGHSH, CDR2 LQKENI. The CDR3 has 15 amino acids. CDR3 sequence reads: CASSPLGGSNTEAFF. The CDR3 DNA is TGTGCCAGCTCACCTCTCGGGGGGTCTAACACTGAAGCTTTCTTT.

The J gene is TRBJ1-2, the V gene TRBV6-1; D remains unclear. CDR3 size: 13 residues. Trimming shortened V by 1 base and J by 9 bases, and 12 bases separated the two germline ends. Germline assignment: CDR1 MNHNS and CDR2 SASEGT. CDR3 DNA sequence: TGTGCCAGCAGTGAAGAACGGTCGACTAGCTACACCTTC. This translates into CASSEERSTSYTF.

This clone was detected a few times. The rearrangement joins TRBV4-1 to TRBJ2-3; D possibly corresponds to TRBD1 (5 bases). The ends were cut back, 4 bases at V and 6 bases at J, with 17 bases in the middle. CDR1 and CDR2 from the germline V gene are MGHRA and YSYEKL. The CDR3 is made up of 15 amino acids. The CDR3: CASSPTGRVGDTQYF. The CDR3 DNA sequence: TGCGCCAGCAGCCCAACGGGCAGGGTGGGCGATACGCAGTATTTT.

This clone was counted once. This CDR3 reads CASSEGGGVYTDTQYF. The DNA of the CDR3 is TGTGCCAGCAGTGAAGGTGGGGGGGTTTACACAGATACGCAGTATTTT. This chain links TRBV2 with TRBJ2-3, with TRBD2 matching 7 bases. The CDR3 sequence is 16 residues long. After removal of 1 base from V and 2 bases from J, the junction contained 6 bases not matched to a gene. The V gene's germline CDR1 is SNHLY and CDR2 FYNNEI. Full variable domain (missing parts from reference TRBV2 and TRBJ2-3): EPEVTQTPSHQVTQMGQEVILRCVPISNHLYFYWYRQILGQKVEFLVSFYNNEISEKSEIFDDQFSVERPDGSNFTLKIRSTKLEDSAMYFCASSEGGGVYTDTQYFGPGTRLTVL.

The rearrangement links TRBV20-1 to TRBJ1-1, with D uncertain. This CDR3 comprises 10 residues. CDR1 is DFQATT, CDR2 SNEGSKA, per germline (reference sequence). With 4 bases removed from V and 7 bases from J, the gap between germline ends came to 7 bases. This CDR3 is CSATRDEAFF. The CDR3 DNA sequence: TGCAGTGCTACCCGGGATGAAGCTTTCTTT.

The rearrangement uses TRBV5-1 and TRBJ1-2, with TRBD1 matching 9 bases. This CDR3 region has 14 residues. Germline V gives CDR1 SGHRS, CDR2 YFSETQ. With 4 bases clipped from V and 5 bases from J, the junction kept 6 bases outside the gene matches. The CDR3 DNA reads TGCGCCAGCAGCGCAACAGGGGGCCGGTATGGCTACACCTTC. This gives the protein CASSATGGRYGYTF.

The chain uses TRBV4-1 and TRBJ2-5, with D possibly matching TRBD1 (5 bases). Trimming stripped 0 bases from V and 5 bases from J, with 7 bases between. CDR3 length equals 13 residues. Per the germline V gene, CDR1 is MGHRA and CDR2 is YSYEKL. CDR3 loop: CASSQDWGETQYF. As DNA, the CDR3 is TGCGCCAGCAGCCAAGATTGGGGCGAGACCCAGTACTTC.

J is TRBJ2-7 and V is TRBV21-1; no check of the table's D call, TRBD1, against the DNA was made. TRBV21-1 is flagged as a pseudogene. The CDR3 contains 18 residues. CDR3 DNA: TGTGCCAGCAGCAAAGGGGATTTGGGGAAGGGGAAGTCCTACGAGCAGTACTTC. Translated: CASSKGDLGKGKSYEQYF.

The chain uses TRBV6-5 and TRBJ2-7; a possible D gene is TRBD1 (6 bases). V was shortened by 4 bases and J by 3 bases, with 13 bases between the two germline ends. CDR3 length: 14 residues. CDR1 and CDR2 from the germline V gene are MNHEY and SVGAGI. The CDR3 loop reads CASSSQGHDYEQYF. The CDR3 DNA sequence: TGTGCCAGCAGTTCGCAGGGACACGACTACGAGCAGTACTTC.

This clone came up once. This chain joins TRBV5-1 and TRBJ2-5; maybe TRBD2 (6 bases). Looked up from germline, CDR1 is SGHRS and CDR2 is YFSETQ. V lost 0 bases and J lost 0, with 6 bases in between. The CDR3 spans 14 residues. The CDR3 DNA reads TGCGCCAGCAGCTTGGGGAGGGACCAAGAGACCCAGTACTTC. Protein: CASSLGRDQETQYF.

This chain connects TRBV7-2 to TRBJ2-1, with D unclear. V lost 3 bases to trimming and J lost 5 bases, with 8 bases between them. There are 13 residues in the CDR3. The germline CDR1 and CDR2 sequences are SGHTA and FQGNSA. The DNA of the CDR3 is TGTGCCAGCAGCTTCAACAGAGACAATGAGCAGTTCTTC. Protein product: CASSFNRDNEQFF.

CDR3 amino acids: CSVDDGAYEQYF. The CDR3 DNA is TGCAGCGTTGATGACGGAGCCTACGAGCAGTACTTC. V gene TRBV29-1 combines with J gene TRBJ2-7; D gene ambiguous. CDR1 and CDR2 (germline): SQVTM, ANQGSEA. Trimming pared 3 bases from V and 2 bases from J, leaving 8 bases between. CDR3 length: 12 residues.

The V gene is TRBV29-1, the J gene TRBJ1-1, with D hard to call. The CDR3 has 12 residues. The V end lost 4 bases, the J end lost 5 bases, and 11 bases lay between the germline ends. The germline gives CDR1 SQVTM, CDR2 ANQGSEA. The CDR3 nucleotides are TGCAGCGTTGTGACCCCGGGAACTGAAGCTTTCTTT. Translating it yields CSVVTPGTEAFF.

The DNA for the CDR3 is TGTGCCAGCTCACCTAATAGCGGGGGTCCTTCGAAAGATGAGCAGTTCTTC. Translation gives CASSPNSGGPSKDEQFF. The chain combines TRBV18 with TRBJ2-1, with TRBD2 identical over 9 bases. This CDR3 has 17 residues. Unmatched junction bases numbered 14, after V lost 3 bases and J lost 8 bases. Germline CDR1 is KGHSH and CDR2 is LQKENI.

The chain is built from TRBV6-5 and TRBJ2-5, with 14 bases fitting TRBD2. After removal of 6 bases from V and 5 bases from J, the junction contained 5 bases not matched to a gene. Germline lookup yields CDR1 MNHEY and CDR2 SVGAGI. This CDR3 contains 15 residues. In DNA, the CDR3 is TGTGCCAGCAGGGCGGGACTAGCGGGAGAGGAGACCCAGTACTTC. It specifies CASRAGLAGEETQYF.

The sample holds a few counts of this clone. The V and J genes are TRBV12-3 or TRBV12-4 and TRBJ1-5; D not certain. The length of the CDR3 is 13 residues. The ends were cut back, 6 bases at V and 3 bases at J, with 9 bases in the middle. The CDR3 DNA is TGTGCCAGCAGAAAACTTCTCAATCAGCCCCAGCATTTT. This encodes CASRKLLNQPQHF.

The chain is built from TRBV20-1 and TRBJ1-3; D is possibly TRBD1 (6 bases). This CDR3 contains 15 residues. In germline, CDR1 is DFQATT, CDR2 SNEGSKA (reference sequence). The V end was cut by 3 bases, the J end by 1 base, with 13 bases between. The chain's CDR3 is CSASLGATSGNTIYF. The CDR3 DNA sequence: TGCAGTGCTAGTTTGGGGGCGACATCTGGAAACACCATATATTTT.

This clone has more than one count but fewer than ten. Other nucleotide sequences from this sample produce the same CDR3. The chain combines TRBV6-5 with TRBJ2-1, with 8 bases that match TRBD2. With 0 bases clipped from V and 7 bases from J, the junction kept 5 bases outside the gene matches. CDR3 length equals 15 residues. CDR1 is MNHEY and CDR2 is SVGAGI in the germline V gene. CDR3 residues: CASSYSRREGNEQFF. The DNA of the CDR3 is TGTGCCAGCAGTTACTCGAGACGGGAGGGGAATGAGCAGTTCTTC.

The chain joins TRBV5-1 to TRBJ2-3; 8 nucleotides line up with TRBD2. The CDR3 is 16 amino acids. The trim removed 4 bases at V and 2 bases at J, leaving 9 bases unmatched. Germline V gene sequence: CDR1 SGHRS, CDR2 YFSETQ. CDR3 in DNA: TGCGCCAGCAGCGCGGGACTAGTTGGGAACACAGATACGCAGTATTTT. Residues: CASSAGLVGNTDTQYF.

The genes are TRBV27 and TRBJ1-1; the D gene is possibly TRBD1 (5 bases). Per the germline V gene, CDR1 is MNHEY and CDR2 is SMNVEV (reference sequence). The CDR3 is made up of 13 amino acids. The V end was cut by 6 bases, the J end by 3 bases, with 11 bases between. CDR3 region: CASSPRGYTEAFF. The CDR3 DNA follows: TGTGCCAGCAGCCCCCGGGGGTACACTGAAGCTTTCTTT.

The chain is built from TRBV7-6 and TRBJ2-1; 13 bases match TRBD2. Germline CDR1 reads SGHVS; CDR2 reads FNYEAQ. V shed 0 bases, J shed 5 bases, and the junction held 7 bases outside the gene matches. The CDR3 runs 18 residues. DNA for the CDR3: TGTGCCAGCAGCTTAGCGGGGAGACTAGCGGGGGGCAACAATGAGCAGTTCTTC. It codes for CASSLAGRLAGGNNEQFF.